These 6 T cell receptor beta chains originate from one sample sequenced in a study of T-cell memory formation after mild COVID-19 (dated by TCRdb to the early 2020s). Libraries were constructed by 5' RACE. Sequencing was carried out with an Illumina NovaSeq 6000. The public reads were reprocessed in TCRdb via fastp at Q25 and MiXCR, keeping in-frame beta chains. Entries that share a CDR3 protein sequence are merged under the most common genes and DNA. This sample has a few hundred thousand distinct CDR3 sequences in its table, and approximately 20% of those were observed once. In total, the top ten clones hold over 20% of the sample. The sample consisted of PBMCs or a T cell subset sorted from them (not recorded which). The origin of the receptors is a young man who had mild COVID-19 (a few samples of this study predate the infection). The sample titles of this study are shuffled in the database, so cell type and time point are left out; the donor was told from shared clones.

The chain combines TRBV7-9 with TRBJ2-3, with D perhaps TRBD2 (6 bases). This CDR3 is built from 16 residues. In germline, CDR1 is SEHNR, CDR2 FQNEAQ (reference sequence). The V gene lost 5 bases and the J gene lost 2 bases, with 17 bases spanning the gap. CDR3 sequence reads: CASSPGLAGPTDTQYF. The CDR3 DNA reads as TGTGCCAGCAGCCCGGGACTGGCGGGGCCCACAGATACGCAGTATTTT. Looking up the rest from reference TRBV7-9 and TRBJ2-3 gives the full variable domain: DTGVSQNPRHKITKRGQNVTFRCDPISEHNRLYWYRQTLGQGPEFLTYFQNEAQLEKSRLLSDRFSAERPKGSFSTLEIQRTEQGDSAMYLCASSPGLAGPTDTQYFGPGTRLTVL.

This clonotype appeared a few times. The chain carries TRBV9 and TRBJ2-1; D may match TRBD1 or TRBD2 (5 bases each). This CDR3 has 18 amino acids. Trimming pared 4 bases from V and 1 base from J, leaving 21 bases between. Germline CDR1 SGDLS, CDR2 YYNGEE. The CDR3 is CASSSAGANPLSYNEQFF. DNA of the CDR3: TGTGCCAGCAGCTCCGCCGGGGCAAACCCCCTTTCCTACAATGAGCAGTTCTTC.

The sample holds a few counts of this clonotype. This sequence joins TRBV12-3 or TRBV12-4 and TRBJ1-2; D is unresolved. The CDR3 spans 11 residues. Trimming removed 10 bases at V and 4 bases at J, with 10 bases between. CDR3 loop: CATSEGYGYTF. CDR3 bases: TGTGCCACCTCCGAAGGCTATGGCTACACCTTC.

This chain connects TRBV5-1 to TRBJ1-1, with 10 bases matching TRBD1. Germline V gene lookup returns CDR1 SGHRS and CDR2 YFSETQ. The ends lost 0 bases at V and 6 bases at J; junction bases unmatched: 8. This CDR3 is 16 amino acids long. CDR3 nucleotide sequence: TGCGCCAGCAGCTTGGGGGACAGGGGAATTTTGGCTGAAGCTTTCTTT. Translated, it gives CASSLGDRGILAEAFF.

This clonotype was seen a handful of times. This sequence joins TRBV7-2 and TRBJ2-3, with 7 bases lining up with TRBD2. Germline V CDR1 and CDR2: SGHTA, FQGNSA. Trimming at V came to 3 bases and at J to 5 bases, leaving 5 bases not matched to a gene. This CDR3 spans 14 amino acids. In DNA, the CDR3 is TGTGCCAGCAGCTTCCAGCGGGGTGAAGATACGCAGTATTTT. It codes for CASSFQRGEDTQYF.

In its sample, this clonotype was seen a few times. The chain is built from TRBV27 and TRBJ1-6; D gene ambiguous. CDR3 length: 14 amino acids. The germline V gene has CDR1 MNHEY and CDR2 SMNVEV (reference sequence). Trimming pared 2 bases from V and 7 bases from J, leaving 9 bases between. The CDR3 protein is CASSLGVKNSPLHF. In DNA form, the CDR3 reads TGTGCCAGCAGTTTAGGGGTAAAAAATTCACCCCTCCACTTT.